The 13 T cell receptor beta chains reported below all come from one sample, sequenced in a study of shared clonotypes between healthy human individuals. Generated by immunoSEQ multiplex PCR, the TCRdb table keeps only in-frame clones and is missing some. This sample has hundreds of thousands of clones, with 95% to 98% found just once. Naive CD8 cells were CD45RO-negative, positively selected for CCR7, excluding terminally differentiated effector memory CD45RA+ cells. The specimen was naive CD8+ T cells sorted from blood. The receptor set was obtained from a man aged 25-45 years in good health.

This chain connects TRBV6-1 to TRBJ2-1; D is unresolved. The CDR3 spans 10 residues. Germline V gene data show CDR1 as MNHNS and CDR2 as SASEGT. Trimming took 6 bases from V and 5 from J, leaving 2 bases between them. CDR3 region: CASRDNEQFF. The CDR3 nucleotides read TGTGCCAGCAGGGACAATGAGCAGTTCTTC.

CDR3 in amino acids: CASSLRLQETQYF. DNA for the CDR3: TGTGCCAGCAGCCTCCGGCTGCAAGAGACCCAGTACTTC. The rearrangement uses TRBV11-2 and TRBJ2-5; D ambiguous. Per germline, CDR1 SGHAT and CDR2 FQNNGV. CDR3 length: 13 residues. Trimming removed 5 bases at V and 2 bases at J, with 9 bases between. The full variable domain, with the rest looked up from reference TRBV11-2 and TRBJ2-5, is EAGVAQSPRYKIIEKRQSVAFWCNPISGHATLYWYQQILGQGPKLLIQFQNNGVVDDSQLPKDRFSAERLKGVDSTLKIQPAKLEDSAVYLCASSLRLQETQYFGPGTRLLVL.

The chain employs TRBV20-1 and TRBJ1-2; D is undetermined. Germline CDR1 DFQATT, CDR2 SNEGSKA (reference sequence). The CDR3 is 11 amino acids. V was shortened by 3 bases and J by 8 bases, with 10 bases between the two germline ends. The CDR3 loop reads CSARGQWGYTF. In nucleotides, the CDR3 is TGCAGTGCTAGGGGCCAGTGGGGCTACACCTTC.

The chain is built from TRBV6-6 and TRBJ2-1, with D possibly TRBD2 on 5 matching bases. The CDR3 loop spans 15 amino acids. Germline CDR1 is MNHNY and CDR2 is SVGAGI (reference sequence). V was clipped by 0 bases and J by 3 bases, with 9 bases between them. The CDR3: CASSYSTGYYNEQFF. For the CDR3, the DNA is TGTGCCAGCAGTTACTCGACGGGGTACTACAATGAGCAGTTCTTC.

V is TRBV7-9 and J is TRBJ1-4; D gene uncertain. Per the germline V gene, CDR1 is SEHNR and CDR2 is FQNEAQ (reference sequence). This CDR3 is 13 amino acids long. Between the trimmed V and J ends, which lost 2 bases and 5 bases, there was a span of 6 bases. CDR3 amino acids: CASSLSENEKLFF. The CDR3 DNA follows: TGTGCCAGCAGCTTATCGGAGAATGAAAAACTGTTTTTT.

This chain links TRBV5-1 with TRBJ2-1; a weak D match, TRBD2 (6 bases). Germline V gene data show CDR1 as SGHRS and CDR2 as YFSETQ. The CDR3 extends over 15 amino acids. Deletions cut 7 bases from V and 4 bases from J, with 18 bases between. The CDR3 loop is CASRYWGGPYNEQFF. The DNA for the CDR3 is TGCGCCAGCCGCTATTGGGGAGGACCTTACAATGAGCAGTTCTTC.

The chain recombines TRBV29-1 with TRBJ2-7, with 10 bases matching TRBD1. V shed 6 bases, J shed 3 bases, and the junction held 5 bases outside the gene matches. Germline lookup yields CDR1 SQVTM and CDR2 ANQGSEA. The CDR3 is made up of 13 amino acids. The chain's CDR3 is CSVSWDRGYEQYF. CDR3 coding DNA: TGCAGCGTGAGTTGGGACAGGGGCTACGAGCAGTACTTC.

The chain uses TRBV2 and TRBJ2-4; 12 nucleotides agree with TRBD2. With V trimmed by 10 bases and J by 7 bases, 14 bases remained unmatched. The CDR3 has 16 residues. The germline V gene encodes CDR1 SNHLY and CDR2 FYNNEI. CDR3 bases: TGTGCCAACTCGGGGTCCCTAGCGGGAGGGCGGAACATTCAGTACTTC. Translation: CANSGSLAGGRNIQYF.

The chain combines TRBV27 with TRBJ2-6; TRBD1 might be the D (5 bases). CDR1 is MNHEY, CDR2 SMNVEV, per germline (reference sequence). There are 19 residues in the CDR3. The germline V and J ends were trimmed by 4 bases and 0 bases, with 19 bases remaining between them. The CDR3 DNA reads as TGTGCCAGCAGTTCTCTAACCCTAACAGGAAGCTCTGGGGCCAACGTCCTGACTTTC. It encodes CASSSLTLTGSSGANVLTF.

V and J are TRBV4-1 and TRBJ2-1; a possible D gene is TRBD1 (6 bases). This CDR3 is 18 amino acids long. The ends were cut back, 0 bases at V and 3 bases at J, with 18 bases in the middle. CDR1 is MGHRA, CDR2 YSYEKL, per germline. Here the CDR3 reads CASSQDYMGAGRYNEQFF. Written as DNA, the CDR3 is TGCGCCAGCAGCCAAGATTACATGGGGGCAGGCCGCTACAATGAGCAGTTCTTC.

The rearrangement joins TRBV11-2 to TRBJ2-7, with 9 bases aligning to TRBD2. The CDR3 runs 14 residues. After removal of 6 bases from V and 3 bases from J, the junction contained 6 bases not matched to a gene. Germline CDR1 reads SGHAT; CDR2 reads FQNNGV. The CDR3 sequence is CASSPSREGYEQYF. In DNA, the CDR3 is TGTGCCAGCAGTCCGTCGCGGGAGGGCTACGAGCAGTACTTC.

The chain combines TRBV4-1 with TRBJ1-4; tentative D call: TRBD1 (6 bases). CDR3 length equals 16 residues. Trimming left V 2 bases short and J 6 bases short, with 16 bases between. The germline V gene encodes CDR1 MGHRA and CDR2 YSYEKL. This CDR3 reads CASSQSLGGTDEKLFF. DNA for the CDR3: TGCGCCAGCAGCCAATCGTTGGGGGGCACAGATGAAAAACTGTTTTTT.

The rearrangement uses TRBV5-6 and TRBJ1-1; D may be TRBD1 (6 bases). Per germline, CDR1 SGHDT and CDR2 YYEEEE. With 4 bases removed from V and 4 bases from J, the gap between germline ends came to 17 bases. This CDR3 region has 15 residues. This CDR3 is CASSAENRVRTEAFF. The CDR3 DNA is TGTGCCAGCAGCGCGGAAAACAGGGTGCGCACTGAAGCTTTCTTT.